This passage covers 9 T cell receptor beta chains from one sample sequenced in a study of cytomegalovirus exposure and HLA in healthy donors. The PCR made use of 60 Vbeta and 13 Jbeta primers. The table came from immunoSEQ multiplex PCR; TCRdb's copy has only in-frame clones and leaves some out. The sample has about 160,000 clones, roughly 80% seen once. The sequenced sample was PBMCs. The receptor set was obtained from a man aged 50-60 years in good health and CMV-seropositive.

The chain links TRBV6-5 to TRBJ1-5, with D tentatively TRBD1 (5 bases). Germline values: CDR1 MNHEY, CDR2 SVGAGI. Trimming pared 0 bases from V and 3 bases from J, leaving 9 bases between. The CDR3 contains 15 residues. The CDR3 nucleotides are TGTGCCAGCAGTTACTCGCTAGGGGACAATCAGCCCCAGCATTTT. Encoded protein: CASSYSLGDNQPQHF.

This chain joins TRBV18 and TRBJ1-4; TRBD1 aligns across 7 bases. With 4 bases clipped from V and 3 bases from J, the junction kept 2 bases outside the gene matches. This CDR3 has 14 amino acids. The germline V gene has CDR1 KGHSH and CDR2 LQKENI. CDR3 sequence (DNA): TGTGCCAGCTCACTGGGGACAGCTAATGAAAAACTGTTTTTT. This codes for CASSLGTANEKLFF.

The gene calls are TRBV11-2 and TRBJ2-5, with D perhaps matching TRBD1 (6 bases). Judging by the DNA end, TRBJ2-7 fits better; the J call may be wrong. CDR1 and CDR2 (germline): SGHAT, FQNNGV. The CDR3 is 13 residues long. This chain's CDR3 is CASSPDRSYEQYF. As DNA, the CDR3 is TGTGCCAGCAGCCCCGACAGGTCCTACGAGCAGTACTTC.

This chain links TRBV27 with TRBJ1-5; 8 bases fit TRBD1. With V trimmed by 5 bases and J by 6 bases, 9 bases remained unmatched. There are 15 residues in the CDR3. Germline V gives CDR1 MNHEY, CDR2 SMNVEV (reference sequence). The chain's CDR3 is CASSGQGVLGQPQHF. CDR3 DNA sequence: TGTGCCAGCAGTGGACAGGGCGTTTTAGGTCAGCCCCAGCATTTT.

V gene TRBV5-4 combines with J gene TRBJ2-1; 9 nucleotides align to TRBD2. Germline values: CDR1 SGHNT, CDR2 YYREEE (reference sequence). The CDR3 is made up of 15 amino acids. The trim removed 4 bases at V and 7 bases at J, leaving 9 bases unmatched. CDR3 in amino acids: CASSRGLAAKNEQFF. In nucleotides, the CDR3 is TGTGCCAGCAGCCGGGGACTAGCAGCCAAGAATGAGCAGTTCTTC.

In its sample, this clone was seen once. J is TRBJ2-2 and V is TRBV5-1, with a possible D match to TRBD2 (6 bases). V was clipped by 0 bases and J by 1 base, with 13 bases between them. CDR3 length equals 17 residues. CDR1 is SGHRS and CDR2 is YFSETQ in the germline V gene. The CDR3 sequence is CASSLVSGRLNTGELFF. CDR3 sequence (DNA): TGCGCCAGCAGCTTGGTATCAGGGAGGTTGAACACCGGGGAGCTGTTTTTT.

The V and J genes are TRBV27 and TRBJ2-7; 11 nucleotides align to TRBD1. This CDR3 is 16 amino acids long. Germline trimming cut 0 bases from V and 5 bases from J; bases unmatched to any gene: 6. Germline CDR1 MNHEY, CDR2 SMNVEV (reference sequence). The CDR3 DNA follows: TGTGCCAGCAGTTTATCGGCCGGGACAGGGGGGAACGAGCAGTACTTC. It yields the protein CASSLSAGTGGNEQYF.

This clone was found once. The J gene is TRBJ2-5, the V gene TRBV5-1; D may be TRBD1 (6 bases). The CDR3 contains 15 residues. Trimming left V 2 bases short and J 2 bases short, with 13 bases between. CDR1 and CDR2 from the germline V gene are SGHRS and YFSETQ. In nucleotides, the CDR3 is TGCGCCAGCAGCTTAGATACAGGGCCACAAGAGACCCAGTACTTC. Translated: CASSLDTGPQETQYF.

This clone was observed a handful of times. The J gene is TRBJ1-1, the V gene TRBV7-8; TRBD1 matches at 8 bases. In germline, CDR1 is SGHVS, CDR2 FQNEAQ. The J segment lost 4 bases and the V segment lost 3 bases, leaving 1 base of the junction unmatched. There are 13 residues in the CDR3. The chain's CDR3 is CASSFQGATEAFF. For the CDR3, the DNA is TGTGCCAGCAGCTTTCAGGGGGCCACTGAAGCTTTCTTT.